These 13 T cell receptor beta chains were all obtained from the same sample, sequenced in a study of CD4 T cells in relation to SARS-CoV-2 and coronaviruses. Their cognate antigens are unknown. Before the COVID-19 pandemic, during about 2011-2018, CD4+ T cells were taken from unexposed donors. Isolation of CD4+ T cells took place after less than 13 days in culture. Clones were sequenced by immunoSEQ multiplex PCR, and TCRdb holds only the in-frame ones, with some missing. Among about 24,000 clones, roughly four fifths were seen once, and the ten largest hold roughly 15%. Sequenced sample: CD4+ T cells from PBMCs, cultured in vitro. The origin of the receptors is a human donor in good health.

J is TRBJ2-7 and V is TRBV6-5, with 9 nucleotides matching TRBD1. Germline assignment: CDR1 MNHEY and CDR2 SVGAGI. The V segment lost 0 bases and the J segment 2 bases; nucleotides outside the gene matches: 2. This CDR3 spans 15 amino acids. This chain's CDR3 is CASSYSTGGPYEQYF. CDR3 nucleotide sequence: TGTGCCAGCAGTTACTCGACAGGGGGGCCCTACGAGCAGTACTTC.

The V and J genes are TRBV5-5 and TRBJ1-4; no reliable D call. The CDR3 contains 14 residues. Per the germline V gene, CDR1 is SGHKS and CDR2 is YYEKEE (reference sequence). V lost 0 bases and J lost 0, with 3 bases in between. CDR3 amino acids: CASSLVSTNEKLFF. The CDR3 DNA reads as TGTGCCAGCAGCTTGGTCTCAACTAATGAAAAACTGTTTTTT.

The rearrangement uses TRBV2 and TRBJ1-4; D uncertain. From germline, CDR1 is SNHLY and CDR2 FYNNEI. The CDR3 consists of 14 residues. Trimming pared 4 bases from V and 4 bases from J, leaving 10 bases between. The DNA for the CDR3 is TGTGCCAGCAGTGGGCAGGATGGTAATGAAAAACTGTTTTTT. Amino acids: CASSGQDGNEKLFF.

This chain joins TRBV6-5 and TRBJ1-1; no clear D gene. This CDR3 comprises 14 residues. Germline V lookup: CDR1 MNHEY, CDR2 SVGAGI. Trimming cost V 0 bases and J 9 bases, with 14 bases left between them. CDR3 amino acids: CASSYSMSGGKAFF. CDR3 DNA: TGTGCCAGCAGTTACTCGATGTCAGGAGGGAAAGCTTTCTTT.

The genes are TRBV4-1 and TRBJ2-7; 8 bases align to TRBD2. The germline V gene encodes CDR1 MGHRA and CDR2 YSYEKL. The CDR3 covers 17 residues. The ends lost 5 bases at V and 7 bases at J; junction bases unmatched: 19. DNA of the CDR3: TGCGCCAGCAGCGCCCGTTCCCCGGGACTAGGAGTTAGGGAGCAGTACTTC. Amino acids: CASSARSPGLGVREQYF.

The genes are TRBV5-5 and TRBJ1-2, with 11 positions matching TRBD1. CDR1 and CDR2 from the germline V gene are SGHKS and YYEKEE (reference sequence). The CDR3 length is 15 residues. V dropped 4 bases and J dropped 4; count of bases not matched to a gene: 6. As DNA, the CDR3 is TGTGCCAGCAGCCAGGGACAGGGGGTGGCCTATGGCTACACCTTC. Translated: CASSQGQGVAYGYTF.

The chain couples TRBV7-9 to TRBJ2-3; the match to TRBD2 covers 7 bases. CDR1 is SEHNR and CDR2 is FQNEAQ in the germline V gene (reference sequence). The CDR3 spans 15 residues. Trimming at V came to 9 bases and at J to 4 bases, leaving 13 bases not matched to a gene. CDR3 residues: CASRPPSGGADTQYF. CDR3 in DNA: TGTGCCAGTAGGCCGCCTAGCGGTGGGGCAGATACGCAGTATTTT. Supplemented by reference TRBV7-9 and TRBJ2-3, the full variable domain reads DTGVSQNPRHKITKRGQNVTFRCDPISEHNRLYWYRQTLGQGPEFLTYFQNEAQLEKSRLLSDRFSAERPKGSFSTLEIQRTEQGDSAMYLCASRPPSGGADTQYFGPGTRLTVL.

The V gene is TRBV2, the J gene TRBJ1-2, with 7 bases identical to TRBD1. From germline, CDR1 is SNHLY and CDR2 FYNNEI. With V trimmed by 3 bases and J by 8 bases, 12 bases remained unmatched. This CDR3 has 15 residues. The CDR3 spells CASSDVFQGVGGYTF. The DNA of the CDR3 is TGTGCCAGCAGTGATGTCTTTCAGGGGGTGGGGGGCTACACCTTC.

As DNA, the CDR3 is TGTGCCAGCAGCCTCCAGGGAATGGGGGAGCAGTTCTTC. It encodes CASSLQGMGEQFF. The rearrangement joins TRBV7-3 to TRBJ2-1, with D possibly matching TRBD1 (5 bases). Per the germline V gene, CDR1 is SGHTA and CDR2 is FQGTGA. Trimming left V 5 bases short and J 10 bases short, with 15 bases between. The CDR3 loop spans 13 amino acids.

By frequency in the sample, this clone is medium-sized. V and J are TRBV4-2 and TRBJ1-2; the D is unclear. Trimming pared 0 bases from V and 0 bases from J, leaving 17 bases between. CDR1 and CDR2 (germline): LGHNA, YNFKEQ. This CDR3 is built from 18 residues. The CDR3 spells CASSQDRSGTVANYGYTF. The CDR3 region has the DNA TGTGCCAGCAGCCAAGATCGGTCAGGTACAGTAGCTAACTATGGCTACACCTTC.

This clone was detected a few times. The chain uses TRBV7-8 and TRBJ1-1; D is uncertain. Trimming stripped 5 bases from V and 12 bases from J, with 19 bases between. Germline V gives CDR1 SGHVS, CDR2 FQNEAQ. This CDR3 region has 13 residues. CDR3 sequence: CASSGPGLPMSFF. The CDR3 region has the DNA TGTGCCAGCAGCGGTCCGGGATTACCCATGTCTTTCTTT.

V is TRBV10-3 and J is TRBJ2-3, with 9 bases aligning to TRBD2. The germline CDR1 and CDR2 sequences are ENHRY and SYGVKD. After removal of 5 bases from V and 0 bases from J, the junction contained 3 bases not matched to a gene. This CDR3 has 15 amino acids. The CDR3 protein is CAISFSGGSTDTQYF. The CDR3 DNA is TGTGCCATCAGTTTTAGCGGGGGTAGCACAGATACGCAGTATTTT.

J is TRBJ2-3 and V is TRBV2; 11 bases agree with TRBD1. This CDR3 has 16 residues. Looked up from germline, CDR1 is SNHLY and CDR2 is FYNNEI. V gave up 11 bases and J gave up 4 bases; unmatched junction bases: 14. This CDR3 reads CAGKRSGQGASDTQYF. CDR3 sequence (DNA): TGTGCCGGCAAGCGGTCAGGACAGGGGGCGTCAGATACGCAGTATTTT.